What follows describes a single TCR beta chain. Here immunoSEQ multiplex PCR was the method, and the copy in TCRdb shows in-frame clones only, minus some. The table lists millions of clones, about 95% of them singletons. The data originate from a study of shared clonotypes between healthy human individuals. V dropped 8 bases and J dropped 0 bases, with 11 bases sitting between them. Germline V gene sequence: CDR1 GTSNPN, CDR2 SVGIG (reference sequence). This CDR3 contains 14 residues. The V and J genes are TRBV30 and TRBJ1-6; no definite D call. The sample comprised naive CD4+ T cells sorted from blood. Described subset: CD45RA+ positively selected. This TCR was sampled from a man aged 18 to 35 in good health. CDR3 protein: CAGNGDSYNSPLHF. CDR3 DNA: TGTGCCGGAAACGGAGACTCCTATAATTCACCCCTCCACTTT.